A single sample gave rise to the 30 T cell receptor beta chains below, sequenced in a study of PD-L1 blockade in urothelial cancer. Time point described: peripheral blood 6 weeks after treatment start. TCRdb keeps only in-frame clones here, not all; method: immunoSEQ multiplex PCR. The data show 50,000 or so clones, under 85% seen once. The sample consisted of PBMCs, taken around atezolizumab (anti-PD-L1) treatment. Receptor source: a man in his forties or fifties with urothelial cancer.

The rearrangement joins TRBV7-2 to TRBJ2-5; D is undetermined. With 1 base removed from V and 7 bases from J, the gap between germline ends came to 7 bases. CDR3 length: 12 amino acids. CDR1 and CDR2 (germline): SGHTA, FQGNSA. CDR3 DNA: TGTGCCAGCAGCTTAGATAGTAGGACCCAGTACTTC. Residues: CASSLDSRTQYF.

This clone was detected only a few times. The V and J genes are TRBV28 and TRBJ2-2; the match to TRBD1 covers 11 bases. CDR3 length: 16 amino acids. Germline assignment: CDR1 MDHEN and CDR2 SYDVKM. V shed 4 bases and J 6 bases; nucleotides not matched to a gene: 7. The CDR3 sequence is CASSSDRGRLSGELFF. The DNA for the CDR3 is TGTGCCAGCAGTTCGGACAGGGGGCGCCTCTCCGGGGAGCTGTTTTTT.

V is TRBV4-2 and J is TRBJ2-7; 13 positions agree with TRBD2. Germline values: CDR1 LGHNA, CDR2 YNFKEQ. The CDR3 is 17 amino acids. The J segment lost 4 bases and the V segment lost 1 base, leaving 7 bases of the junction unmatched. This CDR3 is CASSQGLAGGRRYEQYF. The DNA for the CDR3 is TGTGCCAGCAGCCAAGGACTAGCGGGGGGCCGTCGGTACGAGCAGTACTTC.

The rearrangement uses TRBV19 and TRBJ2-7; weak D call: TRBD2 (6 bases). Between the trimmed V and J ends, which lost 6 bases and 4 bases, there was a span of 16 bases. The germline CDR1 and CDR2 sequences are LNHDA and SQIVND (reference sequence). There are 14 residues in the CDR3. DNA of the CDR3: TGTGCCAGTAGCGGGCGGGGCAGCTCATACGAGCAGTACTTC. It translates to CASSGRGSSYEQYF.

The V call is TRBV9, the J call TRBJ2-1; 12 bases match TRBD2. V lost 4 bases, J lost 7 bases, and 9 bases stayed unmatched. CDR1 is SGDLS and CDR2 is YYNGEE in the germline V gene. The CDR3 is 16 amino acids. The CDR3 DNA sequence: TGTGCCAGCAGCCCGCGACTAGCGGGAGTGAGTAATGAGCAGTTCTTC. Translated, it gives CASSPRLAGVSNEQFF.

The V gene is TRBV27, the J gene TRBJ1-5; a possible D gene is TRBD1 (6 bases). V shed 3 bases and J shed 5 bases, with 14 bases lying between them. CDR1 MNHEY and CDR2 SMNVEV come from the germline V gene (reference sequence). The CDR3 is 15 residues long. CDR3 amino acids: CASSLETGRHQPQHF. The CDR3 region has the DNA TGTGCCAGCAGTTTGGAAACAGGGCGGCATCAGCCCCAGCATTTT.

J is TRBJ2-4 and V is TRBV27; TRBD2 matches at 12 bases. With V trimmed by 4 bases and J by 1 base, 5 bases remained unmatched. CDR3 length: 17 amino acids. Germline-derived CDR1 and CDR2 are MNHEY and SMNVEV (reference sequence). The CDR3 spells CASSSLGTSGAKNIQYF. The DNA for the CDR3 is TGTGCCAGCAGTTCCCTCGGGACTAGCGGGGCCAAAAACATTCAGTACTTC.

The genes are TRBV7-8 and TRBJ2-3; 9 nucleotides align to TRBD2. The CDR3 spans 16 residues. Losses at the gene ends were 3 bases for V and 2 bases for J; bases not matched to a gene: 6. Per germline, CDR1 SGHVS and CDR2 FQNEAQ. CDR3 in amino acids: CASSLAAGGPTDTQYF. CDR3 nucleotides: TGTGCCAGCAGCTTGGCCGCGGGGGGGCCCACAGATACGCAGTATTTT. Drawing the rest from reference TRBV7-8 and TRBJ2-3, the complete variable domain is GAGVSQSPRYKVAKRGQDVALRCDPISGHVSLFWYQQALGQGPEFLTYFQNEAQLDKSGLPSDRFFAERPEGSVSTLKIQRTQQEDSAVYLCASSLAAGGPTDTQYFGPGTRLTVL.

V and J are TRBV12-5 and TRBJ1-2; TRBD1 might be the D (6 bases). The ends were cut back, 2 bases at V and 8 bases at J, with 12 bases in the middle. CDR1 LGHNT and CDR2 FRNRAP come from the germline V gene. This CDR3 has 13 residues. The CDR3 reads CASGLWAGVGYTF. CDR3 in DNA: TGTGCTAGTGGTTTGTGGGCAGGGGTCGGCTACACCTTC.

This sequence joins TRBV5-6 and TRBJ2-7; TRBD1 agrees at 10 bases. CDR3 size: 15 residues. V trimming: 0 bases; J trimming: 7 bases; junction bases outside the gene matches: 7. Per the germline V gene, CDR1 is SGHDT and CDR2 is YYEEEE. The CDR3 sequence: CASSLGGQGLHEQYF. CDR3 nucleotides: TGTGCCAGCAGCTTGGGGGGACAGGGGCTTCATGAGCAGTACTTC.

The chain carries TRBV2 and TRBJ2-5; a possible D gene is TRBD2 (5 bases). V gave up 9 bases and J gave up 5 bases, with 19 bases separating them. Germline V lookup: CDR1 SNHLY, CDR2 FYNNEI. This CDR3 region has 14 residues. The CDR3 spells CASMPLRVGETQYF. The CDR3 DNA reads as TGTGCCAGTATGCCCCTGAGGGTCGGGGAGACCCAGTACTTC.

V is TRBV12-5 and J is TRBJ1-1, with TRBD1 identical over 8 bases. CDR1 and CDR2 from the germline V gene are LGHNT and FRNRAP. This CDR3 comprises 15 residues. V lost 6 bases to trimming and J lost 4 bases; unmatched junction nucleotides: 10. For the CDR3, the DNA is TGTGCTAGTGGACCGACAGGGGTTTTGGTCACTGAAGCTTTCTTT. It yields the protein CASGPTGVLVTEAFF.

The rearrangement uses TRBV2 and TRBJ2-3; 9 nucleotides align to TRBD1. In germline, CDR1 is SNHLY, CDR2 FYNNEI. The CDR3 is made up of 14 amino acids. With 9 bases clipped from V and 0 bases from J, the junction kept 4 bases outside the gene matches. CDR3 in DNA: TGTGCCAGGGGGACAGGGTCTAGCACAGATACGCAGTATTTT. It yields the protein CARGTGSSTDTQYF.

J is TRBJ2-7 and V is TRBV5-1; 12 bases align to TRBD1. The V gene's germline CDR1 is SGHRS and CDR2 YFSETQ. Trimming took 4 bases from V and 2 from J; bases not matched to a gene: 19. The CDR3 is 20 amino acids. DNA of the CDR3: TGCGCCAGCAGCCTCGGGACAGGGGGCTTGACTAGCGGGTGGACCTACGAGCAGTACTTC. Residues: CASSLGTGGLTSGWTYEQYF.

This chain uses TRBV4-2 with TRBJ2-7, with 8 bases aligning to TRBD1. The ends lost 3 bases at V and 5 bases at J; junction bases unmatched: 3. This CDR3 comprises 13 residues. The V gene's germline CDR1 is LGHNA and CDR2 YNFKEQ. The CDR3 DNA reads TGTGCCAGCAGCCAGGCGACAGGGGACGAGCAGTACTTC. It specifies CASSQATGDEQYF.

The CDR3 reads CASSLRTGRNNEQFF. DNA for the CDR3: TGTGCCAGCAGTTTACGGACAGGGCGGAACAATGAGCAGTTCTTC. The chain employs TRBV6-1 and TRBJ2-1, with TRBD1 identical over 8 bases. J lost 5 bases, V lost 5 bases, and 8 bases had no gene match. Germline CDR1 reads MNHNS; CDR2 reads SASEGT. The CDR3 extends over 15 amino acids.

The rearrangement joins TRBV14 to TRBJ1-6; the match to TRBD1 covers 7 bases. V was clipped by 2 bases and J by 8 bases; unmatched bases: 6. The CDR3 extends over 15 amino acids. Germline CDR1 reads SGHDN; CDR2 reads FVKESK. For the CDR3, the DNA is TGTGCCAGCAGCCAAAGGGCAGGGGGACATTCACCCCTCCACTTT. This sequence encodes CASSQRAGGHSPLHF.

The chain is built from TRBV7-9 and TRBJ2-3; the match to TRBD2 covers 12 bases. V trimming: 4 bases; J trimming: 4 bases; junction bases outside the gene matches: 9. CDR3 size: 17 residues. Germline V gene data show CDR1 as SEHNR and CDR2 as FQNEAQ (reference sequence). The CDR3, as DNA: TGTGCCAGCAGCTCCCAACTTACTAGCGGGAGGTCAGATACGCAGTATTTT. It specifies CASSSQLTSGRSDTQYF. Combining the CDR3 with reference TRBV7-9 and TRBJ2-3 gives the whole variable domain DTGVSQNPRHKITKRGQNVTFRCDPISEHNRLYWYRQTLGQGPEFLTYFQNEAQLEKSRLLSDRFSAERPKGSFSTLEIQRTEQGDSAMYLCASSSQLTSGRSDTQYFGPGTRLTVL.

This sequence joins TRBV29-1 and TRBJ2-3, with TRBD2 matching 10 bases. After removal of 5 bases from V and 6 bases from J, the junction contained 5 bases not matched to a gene. Germline lookup yields CDR1 SQVTM and CDR2 ANQGSEA. CDR3 size: 13 residues. CDR3 sequence (DNA): TGCAGCGTTAGCGGGAGGGCCACGGATACGCAGTATTTT. Its translation: CSVSGRATDTQYF.

The CDR3 DNA follows: TGCGCCAGCAGTGATAGAGGAGAGCGGGGGGCCTCCTACAATGAGCAGTTCTTC. It is translated as CASSDRGERGASYNEQFF. The rearrangement links TRBV10-1 to TRBJ2-1; 9 bases map to TRBD2. The germline CDR1 and CDR2 sequences are WNHNN and SYGVQD (reference sequence). The CDR3 is made up of 18 amino acids. With 3 bases clipped from V and 0 bases from J, the junction kept 9 bases outside the gene matches.

This chain connects TRBV29-1 to TRBJ1-1; TRBD1 aligns across 7 bases. The CDR3 is made up of 13 amino acids. J was trimmed by 1 base and V by 4 bases; bases with no gene match: 3. Looked up from germline, CDR1 is SQVTM and CDR2 is ANQGSEA. As DNA, the CDR3 is TGCAGCGTTGCTGAGGGGGCGAACACTGAAGCTTTCTTT. This encodes CSVAEGANTEAFF.

This sequence joins TRBV5-1 and TRBJ2-1; 9 bases agree with TRBD2. This CDR3 comprises 15 residues. The V gene's germline CDR1 is SGHRS and CDR2 YFSETQ. Germline trimming cut 4 bases from V and 8 bases from J; bases unmatched to any gene: 10. CDR3 residues: CASSPRRGRGDEQFF. The CDR3 DNA follows: TGCGCCAGCAGCCCCAGACGCGGGAGGGGGGATGAGCAGTTCTTC. Using reference TRBV5-1 and TRBJ2-1 for the parts outside the CDR3, the full variable domain is KAGVTQTPRYLIKTRGQQVTLSCSPISGHRSVSWYQQTPGQGLQFLFEYFSETQRNKGNFPGRFSGRQFSNSRSEMNVSTLELGDSALYLCASSPRRGRGDEQFFGPGTRLTVL.

The gene calls are TRBV25-1 and TRBJ2-7, with TRBD1 as a possible D gene (6 bases). This CDR3 has 14 residues. Germline V lookup: CDR1 MGHDK, CDR2 SYGVNS. V dropped 5 bases and J dropped 4 bases, with 15 bases sitting between them. CDR3 residues: CASSKTGPAYEQYF. CDR3 sequence (DNA): TGTGCCAGCAGTAAAACAGGGCCCGCGTACGAGCAGTACTTC.

V gene TRBV11-2 combines with J gene TRBJ1-3; TRBD1 agrees at 7 bases. Per germline, CDR1 SGHAT and CDR2 FQNNGV. This CDR3 contains 16 residues. V shed 6 bases and J 5 bases; nucleotides not matched to a gene: 13. The CDR3 spells CASSRGGQAERNTIYF. In DNA form, the CDR3 reads TGTGCCAGCAGTAGAGGAGGACAGGCCGAAAGAAACACCATATATTTT.

This clone has more than one count but fewer than ten. The V and J genes are TRBV9 and TRBJ2-1; 11 bases are shared with TRBD2. The V segment lost 4 bases and the J segment 6 bases; nucleotides outside the gene matches: 6. Germline lookup yields CDR1 SGDLS and CDR2 YYNGEE. This CDR3 is 15 amino acids long. The DNA for the CDR3 is TGTGCCAGCAGCCTTAGCGGGGGGGCCTCCAATGAGCAGTTCTTC. Translated, it gives CASSLSGGASNEQFF.

This rearrangement joins TRBV10-2 to TRBJ2-7; D not certain. In germline, CDR1 is WSHSY, CDR2 SAAADI. The CDR3 covers 13 residues. V was trimmed by 2 bases and J by 0 bases, leaving 5 bases between them. The CDR3 loop reads CASSEPGSYEQYF. As DNA, the CDR3 is TGCGCCAGCAGTGAGCCGGGCTCCTACGAGCAGTACTTC.

The CDR3 region is CATADGYSYEQYF. In DNA form, the CDR3 reads TGTGCCACGGCAGACGGGTACTCCTACGAGCAGTACTTC. This chain joins TRBV15 and TRBJ2-7; D unclear. Deletions cut 9 bases from V and 0 bases from J, with 12 bases between. The CDR3 extends over 13 amino acids. Germline V gives CDR1 LNHNV, CDR2 YYDKDF (reference sequence).

The chain joins TRBV30 to TRBJ2-1; tentative D call: TRBD1 (6 bases). CDR1 is GTSNPN, CDR2 SVGIG, per germline (reference sequence). V was cut by 2 bases and J by 5 bases, with 10 bases left in between. The CDR3 loop spans 13 amino acids. CDR3 coding DNA: TGTGCCTGGAGTTTACAGGGAAACAATGAGCAGTTCTTC. Translation: CAWSLQGNNEQFF.

This chain links TRBV13 with TRBJ1-2; D possibly corresponds to TRBD1 (5 bases). Trimming left V 4 bases short and J 2 bases short, with 11 bases between. This CDR3 spans 14 amino acids. Germline CDR1 reads PRHDT; CDR2 reads FYEKMQ (reference sequence). CDR3: CASSSPGGNYGYTF. The CDR3 DNA reads TGTGCCAGCAGCTCACCGGGGGGGAACTATGGCTACACCTTC. The full variable domain, in which reference TRBV13 and TRBJ1-2 provide the parts outside the CDR3, is AAGVIQSPRHLIKEKRETATLKCYPIPRHDTVYWYQQGPGQDPQFLISFYEKMQSDKGSIPDRFSAQQFSDYHSELNMSSLELGDSALYFCASSSPGGNYGYTFGSGTRLTVV.

Worth noting for this clone: Its ends do not fully match the called genes, so a read error is possible. The V gene is TRBV6-5, the J gene TRBJ1-2; D might be TRBD1 (6 bases). CDR1 is MNHEY and CDR2 is SVGAGI in the germline V gene. The CDR3 contains 15 residues. The CDR3 region is CASSYKALTGLSYAF. DNA of the CDR3: TGTGCCAGCAGTTACAAAGCCCTTACAGGGCTAAGCTACGCCTTC.